The 11 T cell receptor gamma chains below all came from one sample that was sequenced in a study of gamma-delta T cells after stem cell transplantation. TCRdb re-processed the RT-PCR reads using CATT. The table shows 500 to 650 gamma-chain clones, with roughly a quarter occurring only once. Sequenced input: gamma-delta T cells. All receptors come from a human donor. It is not recorded whose cells these are; they may come from a transplant donor.

The CDR3: CATWDGQDYKKLF. The CDR3, as DNA: TGTGCCACCTGGGACGGGCAGGATTATAAGAAACTCTTT. The rearrangement links TRGV2 to TRGJ1 or TRGJ2. TCRdb offers no J gene call, so here the DNA was matched to germline to obtain one. The CDR3 has 13 amino acids. Unmatched junction bases numbered 4, after V lost 0 bases and J lost 5 bases. Germline V lookup: CDR1 EGSNGY, CDR2 YDSYNSKV.

On this clone: One base separates it from a far larger clone, so it is likely a read error. V and J are TRGV2 and TRGJ1 or TRGJ2. Matching the DNA to germline supplied the J gene, which TCRdb does not give. The CDR3 sequence is 11 residues long. After removal of 0 bases from V and 12 bases from J, the junction contained 5 bases not matched to a gene. From germline, CDR1 is EGSNGY and CDR2 YDSYNSKV. CDR3 in amino acids: CATWDGRRKLF. CDR3 nucleotides: TGTGCCACCTGGGACGGGCGGAGGAAACTCTTT.

Concerning this clone: Other DNA sequences of this sample code for an identical CDR3. The chain links TRGV9 to TRGJP. Since TCRdb gives no J gene, matching the DNA to germline was used here to assign it. The CDR3 runs to 17 residues. CDR1 is GITISATS, CDR2 ISYDGTV, per germline (reference sequence). The trim removed 2 bases at V and 4 bases at J, leaving 5 bases unmatched. For the CDR3, the DNA is TGTGCCTTGTGGGAGGCTTTACAAGAGTTGGGCAAAAAAATCAAGGTATTT. Protein sequence: CALWEALQELGKKIKVF.

A word on this clone: Other DNA variants within this sample encode the same CDR3. V usage is TRGV9 and J usage is TRGJP. The J gene, not given by TCRdb, was assigned here from a germline match of the nucleotide sequence. Trimming removed 3 bases from V and 4 bases from J; junction bases left unmatched: 3. CDR1 is GITISATS, CDR2 ISYDGTV, per germline (reference sequence). CDR3 length equals 16 residues. The CDR3: CALWEPQELGKKIKVF. CDR3 nucleotides: TGTGCCTTGTGGGAGCCACAAGAGTTGGGCAAAAAAATCAAGGTATTT.

By frequency in the sample, this clone is large (0.1 to 1%). V is TRGV4 and J is TRGJP2. No J gene was available from TCRdb, and it was assigned here by a germline match of the DNA. The CDR3 totals 15 residues. Germline trimming cut 0 bases from V and 1 base from J; bases unmatched to any gene: 2. Germline V lookup: CDR1 EGSTGY, CDR2 YDSYTSSV. CDR3 nucleotides: TGTGCCACCTGGGATGGGCCTAGTAGTGATTGGATCAAGACGTTT. It specifies CATWDGPSSDWIKTF.

As for this clone: A much bigger clone sits one base away, suggesting this may be a read error. This chain connects TRGV3 to TRGJ1 or TRGJ2. No J gene is reported in TCRdb; it was inferred here by comparing the DNA with germline. Per germline, CDR1 VTNTFY and CDR2 YDVSTARD (reference sequence). The CDR3 has 14 amino acids. CDR3 residues: CATWDRLGYYRKLF. For the CDR3, the DNA is TGTGCCACCTGGGACAGGCTGGGTTATTATAGGAAACTCTTT.

This clone turned up a few times. It is likely a read error: a sequence one base away is far more abundant. V gene TRGV2 combines with J gene TRGJ1 or TRGJ2. Matching the DNA to germline supplied the J gene, which TCRdb does not give. This CDR3 is built from 11 residues. Germline lookup yields CDR1 EGSNGY and CDR2 YDSYNSKV. The CDR3 sequence: CATWGGLRKLF. In nucleotides, the CDR3 is TGTGCCACCTGGGGCGGGCTGAGGAAACTCTTT.

This clone is large in the sample. The chain uses TRGV9 and TRGJP. The J gene was missing in TCRdb and was found by matching the end of the DNA to germline. The length of the CDR3 is 19 residues. The V and J ends lost 0 bases and 4 bases, in that order; junction bases with no gene match: 9. Per germline, CDR1 GITISATS and CDR2 ISYDGTV (reference sequence). DNA of the CDR3: TGTGCCTTGTGGGAGGTGCGGGGGCTACAAGAGTTGGGCAAAAAAATCAAGGTATTT. This translates into CALWEVRGLQELGKKIKVF.

This clone came up a few times. J is TRGJ1 or TRGJ2 and V is TRGV9. The J gene, left out of TCRdb, was set here by checking the DNA against germline. Germline V gene data show CDR1 as GITISATS and CDR2 as ISYDGTV (reference sequence). V was clipped by 2 bases and J by 3 bases; unmatched bases: 7. This CDR3 spans 14 amino acids. CDR3 sequence (DNA): TGTGCCTTGTGGGAGGCTCACCCTTATTATAAGAAACTCTTT. It yields the protein CALWEAHPYYKKLF.

This clone was seen a handful of times. The CDR3 coding sequence is TGTGCCTTGTGGGAGGAATATTATAAGAAACTCTTT. Its translation: CALWEEYYKKLF. The chain has TRGV9 and TRGJ1 or TRGJ2. The J gene comes from matching the DNA to germline here; TCRdb lacks it. V dropped 2 bases and J dropped 4; count of bases not matched to a gene: 2. Looked up from germline, CDR1 is GITISATS and CDR2 is ISYDGTV (reference sequence). CDR3 size: 12 residues.

This clone was detected once. V gene TRGV4 combines with J gene TRGJ1 or TRGJ2. TCRdb is silent on the J gene; assignment here came from matching the DNA to germline. After removal of 3 bases from V and 2 bases from J, the junction contained 7 bases not matched to a gene. CDR1 is EGSTGY, CDR2 YDSYTSSV, per germline. The CDR3 extends over 14 amino acids. CDR3 coding DNA: TGTGCCACCTGGGATTTAGGGTATTATTATAAGAAACTCTTT. It yields the protein CATWDLGYYYKKLF.